This is a list of T cell receptor beta chains from one sample in a study of blood T cell repertoires in COVID-19. Produced via immunoSEQ multiplex PCR; TCRdb's table is partial and in-frame only. There are tens of thousands of clones in the sample; around 75% occur only once, and roughly two thirds lies in the top ten. What was sequenced was peripheral blood. All receptors come from a man of 80 years or more with acute or convalescent COVID-19. Both conserved end residues are part of each CDR3. A D gene is named only where the DNA matches it firmly. Clone size, where shown, is once, few, many, or a class for clones that have expanded.

j_call d_call clone_size v_call cdr3_aa cdr3_nt
TRBJ2-2 TRBD1 NA TRBV19 CASGMLRQGSNTGELFF TGTGCCAGTGGGATGCTGAGACAGGGGTCGAACACCGGGGAGCTGTTTTTT
TRBJ1-5 NA NA TRBV7-9 CASSPLGDSNQPQHF TGTGCCAGCAGCCCGCTCGGAGATAGCAATCAGCCCCAGCATTTT
TRBJ2-7 TRBD2 many TRBV24-1 CATSDPSSGSYEQYF TGTGCCACCAGTGACCCATCTAGCGGGAGCTACGAGCAGTACTTC
TRBJ2-7 NA NA TRBV10-3 CAIRGRLSYEQYF TGTGCCATCAGGGGGCGGTTGTCCTACGAGCAGTACTTC
TRBJ2-5 TRBD2 few TRBV5-1 CASSLGAGARETQYF TGCGCCAGCAGCTTGGGCGCGGGAGCTAGGGAGACCCAGTACTTC
TRBJ2-2 NA NA TRBV30 CAYRGTGELFF TGTGCCTACCGGGGAACCGGGGAGCTGTTTTTT
TRBJ1-3 NA NA TRBV2 CASSEPGDVGNTIYF TGTGCCAGCAGTGAACCAGGGGATGTTGGAAACACCATATATTTT
TRBJ1-5 TRBD1 few TRBV19 CASSINDRGSSQPQHF TGTGCCAGTAGCATTAATGACAGGGGTTCATCTCAGCCCCAGCATTTT
TRBJ2-1 TRBD2 NA TRBV28 CASTRTSGLYNEQFF TGTGCCAGCACCAGGACTAGCGGACTCTACAATGAGCAGTTCTTC
TRBJ2-5 TRBD1 once TRBV28 CASSSYRGQKTQYF TGTGCCAGCAGTTCGTACAGGGGGCAAAAGACCCAGTACTTC
TRBJ2-3 TRBD1 once TRBV7-8 CASSIPRGQGRGTQYF TGTGCCAGCAGTATCCCAAGGGGACAGGGGAGAGGTACGCAGTATTTT
TRBJ1-1 TRBD1 NA TRBV27 CASTNPGQGADINTEAFF TGTGCCAGCACCAACCCGGGACAGGGGGCGGATATAAACACTGAAGCTTTCTTT
TRBJ2-5 TRBD2 NA TRBV6-6 CASTHGLAGGGETQYF TGTGCCAGCACCCACGGACTAGCGGGAGGGGGTGAGACCCAGTACTTC
TRBJ2-3 TRBD1 NA TRBV6-5 CASRVDRGYTDTQYF TGTGCCAGCAGGGTGGACAGGGGTTACACAGATACGCAGTATTTT
TRBJ1-1 NA few TRBV2 CASSDRGRTEAFF TGTGCCAGCAGTGATCGAGGGCGAACTGAAGCTTTCTTT